The TCR beta chain under discussion was sequenced for a study of blood T cells in healthy people across ages. Overall study findings and caveats: TCR beta diversity tracked closely with naive T cell percentage.

The authors ran a second PCR of roughly 6 to 12 cycles using a sample-barcoded 5' primer and a J-beta primer mix. TCRdb redid the calling of the 5' RACE reads with MiXCR, one entry per CDR3 protein. The table shows around 710,000 distinct CDR3 sequences, with roughly 43% occurring only once. This clonotype was found a few times. The target antigen is unknown. This may come from a read error, since a much larger clone is one base off. This CDR3 is 14 amino acids long. The V and J ends lost 2 bases and 5 bases respectively, with 13 bases between them. The V gene's germline CDR1 is ENHRY and CDR2 SYGVKD. Sequencing was done on a sample of blood. The sequence was collected from an older woman in good health. The chain combines TRBV10-3 with TRBJ2-7, with D perhaps TRBD2 (6 bases). DNA of the CDR3: TGTGCCATCAGTGAGGCTGGTAGCGGACACGAGCAGTACTTC. Protein sequence: CAISEAGSGHEQYF.